This is a list of T cell receptor beta chains from one sample in a study of identical twins. TCRdb passed the 5' RACE reads through MiXCR, listing each CDR3 protein once. Here the sample spans around 530,000 distinct CDR3 sequences, around 15% being singletons. This sample was shared with a second study, whose subject was yellow fever vaccine responses in identical twins.

Sequencing was performed on CD4+ T cells sorted from blood. Source of these receptors: a young woman in good health. CDR3s include the opening cysteine and the closing phenylalanine or tryptophan. A D gene is named only where the DNA matches it firmly. Some rows have no size entry. The others give once, few or many, or a class for an expanded clone.

clone size: -; D gene: TRBD1; J gene: TRBJ2-5; V gene: TRBV5-1; CDR3 protein: CASSLIGLTGQGVSETQYF; CDR3 DNA: TGCGCCAGCAGCTTGATTGGGTTGACGGGACAGGGCGTTTCGGAGACCCAGTACTTC
clone size: -; D gene: -; J gene: TRBJ2-7; V gene: TRBV7-9; CDR3 protein: CASTPRGINEQYF; CDR3 DNA: TGTGCCAGCACTCCTCGGGGGATCAACGAGCAGTACTTC
clone size: few; D gene: TRBD2; J gene: TRBJ2-3; V gene: TRBV4-1; CDR3 protein: CASSQAAPTSGTTQYF; CDR3 DNA: TGCGCCAGCAGCCAAGCTGCTCCGACTAGCGGGACCACGCAGTATTTT
clone size: -; D gene: TRBD2; J gene: TRBJ2-4; V gene: TRBV20-1; CDR3 protein: CSAGGLVGNIQYF; CDR3 DNA: TGCAGTGCAGGGGGACTAGTGGGAAACATTCAGTACTTC
clone size: -; D gene: -; J gene: TRBJ2-1; V gene: TRBV2; CDR3 protein: CASSVSGNSYNEQFF; CDR3 DNA: TGTGCCAGCAGTGTATCAGGGAACTCTTACAATGAGCAGTTCTTC
clone size: many; D gene: TRBD1; J gene: TRBJ2-2; V gene: TRBV12-3/TRBV12-4; CDR3 protein: CASSTGTGNTGELFF; CDR3 DNA: TGTGCCAGCAGTACCGGGACAGGGAACACCGGGGAGCTGTTTTTT
clone size: many; D gene: -; J gene: TRBJ2-2; V gene: TRBV5-1; CDR3 protein: CASSRTVTNTGELFF; CDR3 DNA: TGCGCCAGCAGCCGGACAGTGACGAACACCGGGGAGCTGTTTTTT
clone size: few; D gene: -; J gene: TRBJ2-5; V gene: TRBV3-1; CDR3 protein: CASSQERSETQYF; CDR3 DNA: TGTGCCAGCAGCCAAGAGCGGTCAGAGACCCAGTACTTC
clone size: -; D gene: TRBD2; J gene: TRBJ2-1; V gene: TRBV3-1; CDR3 protein: CASSQIPGGSGRGNEQFF; CDR3 DNA: TGTGCCAGCAGCCAAATCCCTGGGGGTAGCGGGAGAGGTAATGAGCAGTTCTTC
clone size: -; D gene: TRBD1; J gene: TRBJ2-7; V gene: TRBV20-1; CDR3 protein: CSARKLDRDFSEQYF; CDR3 DNA: TGCAGTGCTAGAAAATTGGACAGGGACTTCTCCGAGCAGTACTTC
clone size: -; D gene: -; J gene: TRBJ2-3; V gene: TRBV29-1; CDR3 protein: CSVEGGARLGVERTQYF; CDR3 DNA: TGCAGCGTTGAGGGGGGTGCGAGACTAGGGGTGGAGAGAACGCAGTATTTT
clone size: -; D gene: -; J gene: TRBJ1-1; V gene: TRBV20-1; CDR3 protein: CSARVPGTTEAFF; CDR3 DNA: TGCAGTGCTAGAGTCCCCGGGACCACTGAAGCTTTCTTT
clone size: few; D gene: -; J gene: TRBJ1-2; V gene: TRBV5-6; CDR3 protein: CASSLVRKYGYTF; CDR3 DNA: TGTGCCAGCAGCTTGGTTAGAAAATATGGCTACACCTTC
clone size: few; D gene: -; J gene: TRBJ2-1; V gene: TRBV20-1; CDR3 protein: CSARVISGGQPSEQFF; CDR3 DNA: TGCAGTGCTAGAGTAATATCGGGGGGACAACCTTCGGAGCAGTTCTTC
clone size: few; D gene: -; J gene: TRBJ1-4; V gene: TRBV20-1; CDR3 protein: CSARGTAEKLFF; CDR3 DNA: TGCAGTGCTAGAGGGACAGCTGAAAAACTGTTTTTT